This record concerns one TCR beta chain sequence. The data originate from a study of tumor-infiltrating lymphocytes in oesophageal squamous cell carcinoma. TCRdb re-called the PCR reads through MiXCR, storing one row per CDR3 protein. The sample yields approximately 11,000 distinct CDR3 sequences, 55% seen once. This CDR3 has 12 residues. Germline CDR1 reads SEHNR; CDR2 reads FQNEAQ (reference sequence). Sequencing was done on a sample of esophageal tumor tissue. This TCR was recovered from a male donor with esophageal squamous cell carcinoma. V and J are TRBV7-9 and TRBJ2-5; D is undetermined. The J call is uncertain, as TRBJ2-4 better fits the DNA end. CDR3 region: CASSPRLNIQYF. CDR3 bases: TGTGCCAGCAGCCCGCGGTTAAACATTCAGTACTTC.